The present T cell receptor beta chain was sequenced within a study of blood T cell repertoires in COVID-19. Turning to the study itself: Sites across the United States, Italy and Spain contributed samples from acute and convalescent COVID-19. T cells, B-cell-depleted T cells, or PBMCs provided the cDNA or gDNA that served as material.

Libraries were prepared by immunoSEQ multiplex PCR; TCRdb keeps only in-frame clonotypes and omits some of them. The sample includes 30,000 to 45,000 clones, approximately 80% of them seen just once. This clone appeared once. The CDR3 has 15 residues. Looked up from germline, CDR1 is MGHRA and CDR2 is YSYEKL. J lost 2 bases, V lost 1 base, and 1 base had no gene match. The chain has TRBV4-1 and TRBJ2-3; TRBD2 aligns across 9 bases. Input material: peripheral blood. This clonotype originated in a human donor in a cohort sampled during active or convalescent COVID-19. The donor label of this sample is uncertain. In nucleotides, the CDR3 is TGCGCCAGCAGCCAAGGACTAGCGGACACAGATACGCAGTATTTT. Protein product: CASSQGLADTDTQYF.